A selection of T cell receptor beta chains follows, all from one sample in a study of blood T cell repertoires in COVID-19. Assay: immunoSEQ multiplex PCR; the TCRdb copy retains only in-frame clones and omits some. Altogether roughly 150,000 clones are present, around 81% being singletons, with the ten largest covering approximately 7.6%. Source material: peripheral blood. These receptors all come from a woman at least 80 years old with COVID-19, enrolled during active disease. Each CDR3 is given with its conserved first and last residue. Fields, in order: V gene, D gene, clone size, J gene, CDR3 DNA, CDR3 protein. The D gene is left open where the match is weak. Size tells how often a clone was seen (once, few, many) or the class of an expanded clone, and some rows leave it out.

TRBV2	TRBD1	NA	TRBJ1-2	TGTGCCAGCAGTGCCACAGGGACAGGGGGTGGTGGCTACACCTTC	CASSATGTGGGGYTF
TRBV28	TRBD1	NA	TRBJ1-1	TGTGCCAGCAAATGGACAGGGGGGATGAACACTGAAGCTTTCTTT	CASKWTGGMNTEAFF
TRBV6-5	TRBD1	NA	TRBJ2-7	TGTGCCAGCAGGGACAGGGGTCCCTACGAGCAGTACTTC	CASRDRGPYEQYF
TRBV5-4	NA	NA	TRBJ1-5	TGTGCCAGCAGCTTGGTCGGGGAAAATCAGCCCCAGCATTTT	CASSLVGENQPQHF
TRBV14	NA	once	TRBJ1-1	TGTGCCAGCAGCCAAAATGAACGGGACACTGAAGCTTTCTTT	CASSQNERDTEAFF
TRBV27	NA	NA	TRBJ1-5	TGTGCCAGCAGTTTAGTGGGGCGAGGGCCCCAGCATTTT	CASSLVGRGPQHF
TRBV10-3	NA	NA	TRBJ2-7	TGTGCCATCAGTGAGTCGGTGGAGGGGAGGTACGAGCAGTACTTC	CAISESVEGRYEQYF
TRBV28	NA	NA	TRBJ1-5	TGTGCCAGCAGTTTGTTCGGAGATGGTCAGCCCCAGCATTTT	CASSLFGDGQPQHF
TRBV28	NA	NA	TRBJ1-2	TGTGCCAGCAGCACCGGGTCCAGGGTAGAGGGCTACACCTTC	CASSTGSRVEGYTF
TRBV9	NA	NA	TRBJ1-4	TGTGCCAGCAGTGCGGTTGGGTCGAGGGAAAAACTGTTTTTT	CASSAVGSREKLFF
TRBV5-6	NA	NA	TRBJ2-5	TGTGCCAGCAGCCCAGACAGGGAGACCCAGTACTTC	CASSPDRETQYF
TRBV14	NA	few	TRBJ2-5	TGTGCCAGTGCTGCCCGGGAGAGGGAGACCCAGTACTTC	CASAARERETQYF
TRBV6-1	NA	NA	TRBJ1-4	TGTGCCAGCAGTGAAGGCCGGGGGGACGGCGTTAATGAAAAACTGTTTTTT	CASSEGRGDGVNEKLFF
TRBV4-1	NA	NA	TRBJ1-1	TGCGCCAGCCAAAAGGGGGGGAACTTGAACACTGAAGCTTTCTTT	CASQKGGNLNTEAFF
TRBV10-3	NA	NA	TRBJ1-1	TGTGCCATCAGTGACTACGACAGAGCATCCACTGAAGCTTTCTTT	CAISDYDRASTEAFF
TRBV5-1	NA	NA	TRBJ2-5	TGCGCCAGCAGCTTGGAGCCAGTCGGGGAGACCCAGTACTTC	CASSLEPVGETQYF
TRBV28	NA	once	TRBJ1-1	TGTGCCAGTTCAGCAGGGTACACTGAAGCTTTCTTT	CASSAGYTEAFF
TRBV5-5	NA	NA	TRBJ1-2	TGTGCCAGCAGCTTCGTGTATGGCTACACCTTC	CASSFVYGYTF
TRBV29-1	TRBD2	NA	TRBJ2-5	TGCAGCGTTGGCCCTGGGACTAGCGGGAGGACGTACCAAGAGACCCAGTACTTC	CSVGPGTSGRTYQETQYF
TRBV6-5	TRBD1	NA	TRBJ2-7	TGTGCCAGCAGTTACACACAGGGGGCTTACGAGCAGTACTTC	CASSYTQGAYEQYF
TRBV24-1	NA	NA	TRBJ2-5	TGTGCCACCAGTGATTTGACCGGGTCGAGGCTAGGTCGAGAGACCCAGTACTTC	CATSDLTGSRLGRETQYF
TRBV4-2	TRBD1	NA	TRBJ1-5	TGTGCCAGCAGCCAGACCGCAGGGGGTTACCAGCCCCAGCATTTT	CASSQTAGGYQPQHF
TRBV27	NA	NA	TRBJ1-1	TGTGCCAGGGGGGGTTCTGAAGCTTTCTTT	CARGGSEAFF
TRBV5-1	TRBD1	NA	TRBJ2-3	TGCGCCAGCAGCCCGCGTGCCGTGACAGGGAGCACAGATACGCAGTATTTT	CASSPRAVTGSTDTQYF
TRBV7-3	NA	NA	TRBJ2-1	TGTGCCAGCAGCTTACGGAGGGAGCCCTACAATGAGCAGTTCTTC	CASSLRREPYNEQFF
TRBV7-8	TRBD1	once	TRBJ2-5	TGTGCCAGCAGCATCCGCACCGGGACAGTCGGAGAGACCCAGTACTTC	CASSIRTGTVGETQYF
TRBV6-6	NA	NA	TRBJ2-3	TGTGCCAGCAGATCCTTCACAGGACCCTCAGAGCAGTATTTT	CASRSFTGPSEQYF
TRBV11-2	NA	once	TRBJ1-2	TGTGCCAGCAGCTTGGGTTACGGGGGCTATGGCTACACCTTC	CASSLGYGGYGYTF
TRBV3-1/TRBV3-2	NA	NA	TRBJ2-6	TGTGCCAGCAGCCTTCCTTACAGTTCCGGGGCCAACGTCCTGACTTTC	CASSLPYSSGANVLTF
TRBV7-3	NA	few	TRBJ2-1	TGTGCCAGCAGCCTTGGGCATCTCGATGAGCAGTTCTTC	CASSLGHLDEQFF
TRBV6-5	NA	NA	TRBJ1-2	TGTGCCAGCAGTAGACAGTCCTATGGCTACACCTTC	CASSRQSYGYTF
TRBV7-2	NA	NA	TRBJ1-1	TGTGCCAGCAGCCCCTCCTGGGAGGGGCGAACTGAAGCTTTCTTT	CASSPSWEGRTEAFF
TRBV7-9	NA	few	TRBJ1-2	TGTGCCAGCAGCCAGGAATTGGGTGGCTACACCTTC	CASSQELGGYTF
TRBV5-1	NA	few	TRBJ1-1	TGCGCCAGCAGTTTCGGACTGGGACGGGAGGAGGCCGCTTTCTTT	CASSFGLGREEAAFF
TRBV3-1/TRBV3-2	NA	NA	TRBJ2-3	TGTGCCAGCAGCCAGGAGGATCGGCTCACACATTATTTT	CASSQEDRLTHYF
TRBV5-1	NA	once	TRBJ2-5	TGCGCCAGCAGCAGGGGACTTCAAGAGACCCAGTACTTC	CASSRGLQETQYF
TRBV28	NA	NA	TRBJ1-5	TGTGCCAGCATTCGCCGGGGGGATCAGCCCCAGCATTTT	CASIRRGDQPQHF
TRBV5-1	TRBD1	NA	TRBJ1-4	TGCGCCAGCAGCTCCGGGACAGCGACTAATGAAAAACTGTTTTTT	CASSSGTATNEKLFF
TRBV19	NA	NA	TRBJ1-5	TGTGCCAGTAGTACCCAGGGGAACAGCAATCAGCCCCAGCATTTT	CASSTQGNSNQPQHF
TRBV9	TRBD2	once	TRBJ2-1	TGTGCCAGCAGCTCACTAGCGGGGGGCAACAATGAGCAGTTCTTC	CASSSLAGGNNEQFF
TRBV5-1	TRBD1	NA	TRBJ1-6	TGCGCCAGCAGCGCAACAGGGGACTCCTATAATTCACCCCTCCACTTT	CASSATGDSYNSPLHF